The 15 T cell receptor beta chains below all came from one sample that was sequenced in a study of cytomegalovirus exposure and HLA in healthy donors. 13 Jbeta primers and 60 Vbeta primers were used for the PCR. This table comes from immunoSEQ multiplex PCR, and its TCRdb copy is limited to in-frame clones, with some not included. Of 150,000 to 200,000 clones in the sample, about four fifths are singletons; the top ten hold about 1.8%. Sequencing was done on a sample of PBMCs. Every receptor here comes from a man aged 18 to 29 in good health and CMV-seronegative.

The chain uses TRBV7-6 and TRBJ2-3; D gene uncertain. Deletions cut 5 bases from V and 5 bases from J, with 14 bases between. Germline CDR1 SGHVS, CDR2 FNYEAQ. This CDR3 contains 14 residues. The CDR3 reads CASSRLGARDTQYF. The DNA of the CDR3 is TGTGCCAGCAGCCGTCTCGGAGCTAGAGATACGCAGTATTTT.

This clone was seen just once. The chain combines TRBV10-3 with TRBJ1-5, with D unclear. The CDR3 spans 14 residues. Trimming cost V 7 bases and J 7 bases, with 17 bases left between them. Germline loops: CDR1 ENHRY, CDR2 SYGVKD. The CDR3 region has the DNA TGTGCCATCAAGGGTCCACAGCCGGGGCAGCCCCAGCATTTT. As protein: CAIKGPQPGQPQHF.

The V call is TRBV29-1, the J call TRBJ2-5; D remains unclear. Per germline, CDR1 SQVTM and CDR2 ANQGSEA. V was clipped by 0 bases and J by 4 bases, with 6 bases between them. The CDR3 sequence is 12 residues long. The CDR3 loop is CSVEDHSETQYF. DNA for the CDR3: TGCAGCGTTGAAGATCATTCAGAGACCCAGTACTTC.

A word on this clone: The sample holds other DNA sequences that translate to the same CDR3. DNA of the CDR3: TGCGCCAGCAGCTTGGTCGGGGGGGAAGAGACCCAGTACTTC. Amino acids: CASSLVGGEETQYF. V is TRBV5-1 and J is TRBJ2-5; TRBD2 matches at 8 bases. Germline V gene data show CDR1 as SGHRS and CDR2 as YFSETQ. The CDR3 runs to 14 residues. V was clipped by 0 bases and J by 3 bases; unmatched bases: 1.

In its sample, this clone was seen once. The chain is built from TRBV6-5 and TRBJ2-3, with a possible D match to TRBD1 (5 bases). Germline V lookup: CDR1 MNHEY, CDR2 SVGAGI. CDR3 size: 16 residues. V was cut by 0 bases and J by 0 bases, with 10 bases left in between. The CDR3, as DNA: TGTGCCAGCAGTTACTCTACCAGGGATAGCACAGATACGCAGTATTTT. It is translated as CASSYSTRDSTDTQYF.

The J gene is TRBJ2-6, the V gene TRBV12-2; the DNA was not used to check the table's D call, TRBD1. TRBV12-2 is a pseudogene locus. The CDR3 has 15 residues. The CDR3 region is CASRLRHSGANVLTF. The CDR3 DNA reads TGTGCAAGTCGCCTCAGACACTCTGGGGCCAACGTCCTGACTTTC.

The chain links TRBV19 to TRBJ2-3; maybe TRBD1 (7 bases). The ends were cut back, 3 bases at V and 6 bases at J, with 19 bases in the middle. Germline V gene data show CDR1 as LNHDA and CDR2 as SQIVND (reference sequence). The CDR3 spans 16 residues. CDR3 nucleotide sequence: TGTGCCAGTAGTATCGTTGAGGGGGCGGGGTGGGATACGCAGTATTTT. It codes for CASSIVEGAGWDTQYF.

V and J are TRBV18 and TRBJ2-7, with 7 bases fitting TRBD2. CDR1 is KGHSH and CDR2 is LQKENI in the germline V gene. V was pared by 6 bases and J by 2 bases, with 13 bases of the junction left unmatched. The CDR3 sequence is 16 residues long. The CDR3 is CASSVLPSGNTYEQYF. In DNA, the CDR3 is TGTGCCAGCTCCGTCCTCCCCAGCGGGAACACCTACGAGCAGTACTTC. The entire variable domain, with the rest obtained from reference TRBV18 and TRBJ2-7, is as follows: NAGVMQNPRHLVRRRGQEARLRCSPMKGHSHVYWYRQLPEEGLKFMVYLQKENIIDESGMPKERFSAEFPKEGPSILRIQQVVRGDSAAYFCASSVLPSGNTYEQYFGPGTRLTVT.

V and J are TRBV5-5 and TRBJ2-1; 7 nucleotides agree with TRBD1. The CDR3 contains 18 residues. Trimming cost V 7 bases and J 4 bases; bases outside gene matches: 20. In germline, CDR1 is SGHKS, CDR2 YYEKEE (reference sequence). The CDR3 spells CASDGRRDSRATYNEQFF. CDR3 in DNA: TGTGCCAGCGACGGTAGACGGGACAGCCGAGCGACGTACAATGAGCAGTTCTTC. The entire variable domain, with the rest obtained from reference TRBV5-5 and TRBJ2-1, is as follows: DAGVTQSPTHLIKTRGQQVTLRCSPISGHKSVSWYQQVLGQGPQFIFQYYEKEERGRGNFPDRFSARQFPNYSSELNVNALLLGDSALYLCASDGRRDSRATYNEQFFGPGTRLTVL.

The V gene is TRBV7-2, the J gene TRBJ2-2; D uncertain. Trimming took off 0 bases at V and 1 base at J, with 9 bases between the two ends. This CDR3 spans 16 amino acids. Germline V lookup: CDR1 SGHTA, CDR2 FQGNSA. CDR3 DNA sequence: TGTGCCAGCAGCTTAGCGTCTAAGCAGAACACCGGGGAGCTGTTTTTT. Protein product: CASSLASKQNTGELFF.

This chain joins TRBV28 and TRBJ2-7; no clear D. V lost 5 bases, J lost 3 bases, and 11 bases lay in between. The CDR3 spans 13 residues. Germline V gene lookup returns CDR1 MDHEN and CDR2 SYDVKM. The CDR3 is CASSVMLSYEQYF. The CDR3 DNA is TGTGCCAGCAGTGTAATGCTTAGCTACGAGCAGTACTTC.

This clone occurred a few times. V gene TRBV30 combines with J gene TRBJ2-3; 10 bases agree with TRBD2. V lost 0 bases, J lost 3 bases, and 6 bases stayed unmatched. CDR3 size: 16 residues. Germline V gene sequence: CDR1 GTSNPN, CDR2 SVGIG (reference sequence). The CDR3 sequence: CAWSVSLAGWTDTQYF. DNA for the CDR3: TGTGCCTGGAGTGTGTCACTAGCGGGATGGACAGATACGCAGTATTTT.

The V gene is TRBV30, the J gene TRBJ2-7; 7 bases line up with TRBD1. Germline loops: CDR1 GTSNPN, CDR2 SVGIG (reference sequence). After removal of 5 bases from V and 6 bases from J, the junction contained 10 bases not matched to a gene. There are 13 residues in the CDR3. The CDR3, as DNA: TGTGCCTGGTTGGCAGGGGGTCAGGCCGAGCAGTACTTC. The encoded protein is CAWLAGGQAEQYF.

This clone was detected only once. The V and J genes are TRBV11-2 and TRBJ1-1, with no clear D. Germline-derived CDR1 and CDR2 are SGHAT and FQNNGV. The V and J ends lost 3 bases and 1 base respectively, with 15 bases between them. The CDR3 is 16 amino acids. CDR3 protein: CASSFRGGVRNTEAFF. Written as DNA, the CDR3 is TGTGCCAGCAGCTTTCGAGGCGGCGTTAGGAACACTGAAGCTTTCTTT.

The chain recombines TRBV4-3 with TRBJ2-1; D may be TRBD1 (6 bases). Germline V gives CDR1 LGHNA, CDR2 YSLEER. The CDR3 has 17 residues. V was shortened by 0 bases and J by 7 bases, with 19 bases between the two germline ends. CDR3 region: CASSQDLGGRGRNEQFF. Written as DNA, the CDR3 is TGCGCCAGCAGCCAAGATTTGGGTGGCAGGGGAAGGAATGAGCAGTTCTTC.